One T cell receptor beta chain is described in this entry. The antigen is unknown. Germline CDR1 and CDR2: SGDLS and YYNGEE. V was shortened by 7 bases and J by 4 bases, with 21 bases between the two germline ends. The CDR3 spans 15 residues. The data stem from a study of blood T cells in healthy people across ages. Study results and limitations: Donors of long life had a larger count of naive CD4+ cells and greater diversity than aged donors.

For the second PCR, which ran for roughly 6 to 11 cycles, a sample-barcoded 5' primer and a J-beta primer mix were used. TCRdb reanalysed the 5' RACE reads using MiXCR and keeps one entry per CDR3 protein. Of about 1 million distinct CDR3 sequences detected, more than 35% appear once; the ten largest clones hold approximately 19%. Sequencing was performed on blood. This sequence joins TRBV9 and TRBJ2-7; D ambiguous. This clonotype was obtained from an older woman in good health. The CDR3 DNA follows: TGTGCCAGCGCCCCTGCCTCCCTCGGGTCGTACGAGCAGTACTTC. Protein sequence: CASAPASLGSYEQYF.